This T cell receptor beta chain was captured in a study of beta chain features in type 1 diabetes. Study-level results: A moderate, significant TCRB CDR3 shortening appeared in type 1 diabetes across four CD4+ subsets.

Regarding this clone: Its matching antigen is unknown.

The CDR3 sequence is 13 residues long. Germline loops: CDR1 LGHNT, CDR2 FRNRAP. V lost 8 bases and J lost 0, with 10 bases in between. Investigators reverse transcribed all isolated RNA, so they sequenced expressed TCRB transcripts. Some clones are missing from TCRdb's copy, which holds only in-frame ones; the method was immunoSEQ multiplex PCR. The repertoire has about 160,000 clones, over 55% of them found once; the top ten carry about 0.1%. The chain links TRBV12-5 to TRBJ2-5, with D tentatively TRBD1 (5 bases). The specimen sequenced was naive CD4+ T cells from blood. This clonotype was sampled from a man between 25 and 39 years old with type 1 diabetes. CDR3: CASQAGYQETQYF. The CDR3 bases are TGTGCTAGTCAGGCAGGGTACCAAGAGACCCAGTACTTC.